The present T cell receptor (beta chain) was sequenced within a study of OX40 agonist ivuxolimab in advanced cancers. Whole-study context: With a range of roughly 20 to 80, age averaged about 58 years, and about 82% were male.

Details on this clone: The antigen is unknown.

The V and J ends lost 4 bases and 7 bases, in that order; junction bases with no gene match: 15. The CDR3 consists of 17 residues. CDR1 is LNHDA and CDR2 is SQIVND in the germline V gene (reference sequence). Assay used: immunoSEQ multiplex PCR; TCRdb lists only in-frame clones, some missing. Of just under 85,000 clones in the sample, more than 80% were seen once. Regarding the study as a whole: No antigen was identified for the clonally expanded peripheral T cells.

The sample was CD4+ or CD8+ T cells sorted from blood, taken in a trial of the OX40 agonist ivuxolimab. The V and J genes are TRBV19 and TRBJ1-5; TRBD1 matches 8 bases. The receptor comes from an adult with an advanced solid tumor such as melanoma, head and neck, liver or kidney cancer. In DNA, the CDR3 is TGTGCCAGTAGTACGGGACAGGCGAGGGGTGTAGGCCAGCCCCAGCATTTT. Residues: CASSTGQARGVGQPQHF.